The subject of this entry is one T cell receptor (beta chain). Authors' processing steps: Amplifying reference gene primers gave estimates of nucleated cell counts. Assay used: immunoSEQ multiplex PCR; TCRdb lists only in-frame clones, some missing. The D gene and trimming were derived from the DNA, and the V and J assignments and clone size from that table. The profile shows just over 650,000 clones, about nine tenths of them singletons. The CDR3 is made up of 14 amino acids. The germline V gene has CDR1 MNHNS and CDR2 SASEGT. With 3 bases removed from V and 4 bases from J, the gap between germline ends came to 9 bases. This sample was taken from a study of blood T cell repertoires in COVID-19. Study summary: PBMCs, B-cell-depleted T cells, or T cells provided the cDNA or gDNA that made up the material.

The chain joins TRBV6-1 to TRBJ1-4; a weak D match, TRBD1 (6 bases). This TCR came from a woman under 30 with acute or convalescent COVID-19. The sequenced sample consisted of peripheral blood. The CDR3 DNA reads TGTGCCAGCAGTGACGGACAGAATAATGAAAAACTGTTTTTT. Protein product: CASSDGQNNEKLFF.